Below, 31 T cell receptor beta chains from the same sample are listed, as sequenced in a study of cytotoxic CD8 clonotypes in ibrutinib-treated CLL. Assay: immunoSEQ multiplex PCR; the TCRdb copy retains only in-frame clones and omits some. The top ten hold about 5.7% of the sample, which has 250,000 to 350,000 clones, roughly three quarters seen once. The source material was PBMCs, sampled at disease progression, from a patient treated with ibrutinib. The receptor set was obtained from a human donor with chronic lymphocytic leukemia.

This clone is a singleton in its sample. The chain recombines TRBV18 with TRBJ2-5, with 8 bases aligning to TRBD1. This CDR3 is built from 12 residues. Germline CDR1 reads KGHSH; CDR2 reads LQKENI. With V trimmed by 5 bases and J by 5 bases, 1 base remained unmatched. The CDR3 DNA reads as TGTGCCAGCTCAAGGACAGGGGAGACCCAGTACTTC. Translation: CASSRTGETQYF.

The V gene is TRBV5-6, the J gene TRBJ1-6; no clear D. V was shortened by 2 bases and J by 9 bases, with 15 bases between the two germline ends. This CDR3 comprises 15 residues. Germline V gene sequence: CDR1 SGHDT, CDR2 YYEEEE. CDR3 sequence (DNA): TGTGCCAGCAGCTTAGGACGTCGAGGTTTTTCACCCCTCCACTTT. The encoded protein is CASSLGRRGFSPLHF. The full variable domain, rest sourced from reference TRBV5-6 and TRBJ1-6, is DAGVTQSPTHLIKTRGQQVTLRCSPKSGHDTVSWYQQALGQGPQFIFQYYEEEERQRGNFPDRFSGHQFPNYSSELNVNALLLGDSALYLCASSLGRRGFSPLHFGNGTRLTVT.

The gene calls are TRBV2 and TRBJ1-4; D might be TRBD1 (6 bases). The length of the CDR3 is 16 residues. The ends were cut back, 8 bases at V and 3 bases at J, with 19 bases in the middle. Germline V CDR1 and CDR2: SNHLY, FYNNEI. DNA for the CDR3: TGTGCCAGCGGGGCGACTGGGGACACTTCTAATGAAAAACTGTTTTTT. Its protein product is CASGATGDTSNEKLFF.

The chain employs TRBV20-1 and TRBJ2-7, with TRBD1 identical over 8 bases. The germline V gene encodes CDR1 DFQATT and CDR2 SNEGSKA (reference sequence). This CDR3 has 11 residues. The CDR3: CKTDRAREQYF. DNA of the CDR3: TGCAAGACGGACAGGGCACGCGAGCAGTACTTC.

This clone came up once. In DNA form, the CDR3 reads TGTGCCAGCAGCTTAGGACCAAGGAATTCATACGAGCAGTACTTC. The encoded protein is CASSLGPRNSYEQYF. V and J are TRBV7-6 and TRBJ2-7, with D unclear. V lost 1 base, J lost 4 bases, and 14 bases lay in between. Germline CDR1 and CDR2: SGHVS and FNYEAQ. This CDR3 contains 15 residues.

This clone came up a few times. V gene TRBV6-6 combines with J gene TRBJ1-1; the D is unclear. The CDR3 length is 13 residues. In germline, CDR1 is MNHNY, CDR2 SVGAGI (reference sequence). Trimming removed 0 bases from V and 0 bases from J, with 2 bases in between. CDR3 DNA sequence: TGTGCCAGCAGTTACTCGATGAACACTGAAGCTTTCTTT. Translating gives CASSYSMNTEAFF.

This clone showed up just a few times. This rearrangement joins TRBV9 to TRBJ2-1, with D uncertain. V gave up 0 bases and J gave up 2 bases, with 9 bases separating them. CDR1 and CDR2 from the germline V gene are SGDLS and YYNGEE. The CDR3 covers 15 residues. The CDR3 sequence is CASSVGSAAYNEQFF. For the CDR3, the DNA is TGTGCCAGCAGCGTAGGCTCCGCCGCCTACAATGAGCAGTTCTTC.

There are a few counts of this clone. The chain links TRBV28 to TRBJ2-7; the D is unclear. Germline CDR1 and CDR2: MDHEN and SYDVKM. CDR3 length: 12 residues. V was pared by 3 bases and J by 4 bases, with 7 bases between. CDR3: CASSFNLYEQYF. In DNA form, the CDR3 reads TGTGCCAGCAGTTTCAACTTATACGAGCAGTACTTC.

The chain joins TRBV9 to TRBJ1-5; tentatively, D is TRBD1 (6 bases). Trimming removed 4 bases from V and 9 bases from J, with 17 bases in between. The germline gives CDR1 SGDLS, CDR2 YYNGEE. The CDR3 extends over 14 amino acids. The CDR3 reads CASSPTGAGRPQHF. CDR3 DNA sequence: TGTGCCAGCAGCCCGACGGGGGCCGGGCGGCCCCAGCATTTT.

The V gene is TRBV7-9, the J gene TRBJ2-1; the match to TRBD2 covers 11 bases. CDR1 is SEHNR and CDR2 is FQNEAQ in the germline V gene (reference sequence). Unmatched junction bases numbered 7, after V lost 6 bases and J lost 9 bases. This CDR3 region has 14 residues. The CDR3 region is CASSFSGGAGEQFF. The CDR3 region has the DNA TGTGCCAGCAGTTTTAGCGGGGGGGCTGGTGAGCAGTTCTTC. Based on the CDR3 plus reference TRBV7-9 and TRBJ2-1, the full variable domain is DTGVSQNPRHKITKRGQNVTFRCDPISEHNRLYWYRQTLGQGPEFLTYFQNEAQLEKSRLLSDRFSAERPKGSFSTLEIQRTEQGDSAMYLCASSFSGGAGEQFFGPGTRLTVL.

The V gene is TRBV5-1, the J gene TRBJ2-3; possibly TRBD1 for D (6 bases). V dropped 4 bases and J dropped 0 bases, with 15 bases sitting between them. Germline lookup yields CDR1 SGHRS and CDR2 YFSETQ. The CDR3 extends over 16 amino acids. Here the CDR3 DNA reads TGCGCCAGCAGCATACAAGGGACAACTAGCACAGATACGCAGTATTTT. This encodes CASSIQGTTSTDTQYF.

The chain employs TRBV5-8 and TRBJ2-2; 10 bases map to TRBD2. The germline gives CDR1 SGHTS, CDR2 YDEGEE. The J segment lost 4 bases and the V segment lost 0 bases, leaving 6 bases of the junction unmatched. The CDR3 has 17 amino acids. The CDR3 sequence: CASSLALAGVATGELFF. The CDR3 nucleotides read TGTGCCAGCAGCTTGGCCCTAGCGGGGGTGGCCACCGGGGAGCTGTTTTTT.

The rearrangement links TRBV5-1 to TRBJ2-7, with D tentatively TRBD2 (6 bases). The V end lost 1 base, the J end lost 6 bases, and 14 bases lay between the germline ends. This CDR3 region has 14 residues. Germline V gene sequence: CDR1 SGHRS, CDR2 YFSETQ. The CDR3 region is CASSLSRLGGEQYF. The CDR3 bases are TGCGCCAGCAGCTTGTCTCGACTAGGCGGCGAGCAGTACTTC.

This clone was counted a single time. Here the CDR3 reads CSARGQDEQFF. CDR3 sequence (DNA): TGCAGTGCTAGAGGTCAGGATGAGCAGTTCTTC. J is TRBJ2-1 and V is TRBV20-1; D is ambiguous. The ends were cut back, 1 base at V and 8 bases at J, with 6 bases in the middle. This CDR3 is built from 11 residues. Germline V CDR1 and CDR2: DFQATT, SNEGSKA (reference sequence).

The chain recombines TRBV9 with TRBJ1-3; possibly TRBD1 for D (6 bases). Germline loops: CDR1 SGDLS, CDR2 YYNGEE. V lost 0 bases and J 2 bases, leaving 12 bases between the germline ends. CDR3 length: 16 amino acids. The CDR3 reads CASSVVPGATGNTIYF. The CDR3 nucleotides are TGTGCCAGCAGCGTAGTGCCGGGGGCGACTGGAAACACCATATATTTT.

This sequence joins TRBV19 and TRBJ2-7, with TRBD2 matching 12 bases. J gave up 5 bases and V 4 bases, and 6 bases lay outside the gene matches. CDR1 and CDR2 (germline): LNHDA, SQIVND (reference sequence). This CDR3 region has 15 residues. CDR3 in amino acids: CASSTRLAGVNEQYF. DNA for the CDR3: TGTGCCAGTAGTACTCGACTAGCGGGAGTCAACGAGCAGTACTTC.

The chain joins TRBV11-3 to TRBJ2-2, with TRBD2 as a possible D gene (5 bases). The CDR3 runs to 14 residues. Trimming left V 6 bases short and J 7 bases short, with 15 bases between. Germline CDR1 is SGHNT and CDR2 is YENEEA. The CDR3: CASRPDLASGELFF. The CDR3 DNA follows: TGTGCCAGCAGACCGGACTTAGCTAGCGGGGAGCTGTTTTTT. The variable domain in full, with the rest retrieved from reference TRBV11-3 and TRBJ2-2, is EAGVVQSPRYKIIEKKQPVAFWCNPISGHNTLYWYLQNLGQGPELLIRYENEEAVDDSQLPKDRFSAERLKGVDSTLKIQPAELGDSAVYLCASRPDLASGELFFGEGSRLTVL.

CDR3 sequence: CASRAGTGNNEQFF. The CDR3 bases are TGTGCCAGCAGAGCCGGGACAGGGAACAATGAGCAGTTCTTC. This chain uses TRBV25-1 with TRBJ2-1; the match to TRBD1 covers 9 bases. Per the germline V gene, CDR1 is MGHDK and CDR2 is SYGVNS. After removal of 6 bases from V and 5 bases from J, the junction contained 5 bases not matched to a gene. This CDR3 has 14 amino acids.

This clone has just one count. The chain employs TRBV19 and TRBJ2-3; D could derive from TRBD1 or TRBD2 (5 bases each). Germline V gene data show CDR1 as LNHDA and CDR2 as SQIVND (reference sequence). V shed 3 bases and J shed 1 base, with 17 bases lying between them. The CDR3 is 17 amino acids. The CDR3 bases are TGTGCCAGTAGTATTTTAACGGGGCGTCGGGGCACAGATACGCAGTATTTT. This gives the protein CASSILTGRRGTDTQYF.

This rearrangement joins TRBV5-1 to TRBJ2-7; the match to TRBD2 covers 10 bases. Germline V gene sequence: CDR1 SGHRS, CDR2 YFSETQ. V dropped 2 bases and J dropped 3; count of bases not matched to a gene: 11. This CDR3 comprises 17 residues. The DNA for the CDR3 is TGCGCCAGCAGCTTCTGGACTAGCGGAACGGGTCACTACGAGCAGTACTTC. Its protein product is CASSFWTSGTGHYEQYF.

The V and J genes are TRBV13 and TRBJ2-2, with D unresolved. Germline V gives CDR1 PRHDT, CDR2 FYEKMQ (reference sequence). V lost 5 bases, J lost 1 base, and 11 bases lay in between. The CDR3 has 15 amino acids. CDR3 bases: TGTGCCAGCAGCCCGCCACTACGGAACACCGGGGAGCTGTTTTTT. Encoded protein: CASSPPLRNTGELFF. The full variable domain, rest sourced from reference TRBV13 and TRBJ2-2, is AAGVIQSPRHLIKEKRETATLKCYPIPRHDTVYWYQQGPGQDPQFLISFYEKMQSDKGSIPDRFSAQQFSDYHSELNMSSLELGDSALYFCASSPPLRNTGELFFGEGSRLTVL.

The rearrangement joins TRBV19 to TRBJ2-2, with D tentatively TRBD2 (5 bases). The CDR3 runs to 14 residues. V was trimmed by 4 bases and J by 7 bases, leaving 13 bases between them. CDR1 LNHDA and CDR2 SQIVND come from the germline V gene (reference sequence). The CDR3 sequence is CASSRTLWVGELFF. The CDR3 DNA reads TGTGCCAGTAGTAGGACTCTTTGGGTCGGGGAGCTGTTTTTT.

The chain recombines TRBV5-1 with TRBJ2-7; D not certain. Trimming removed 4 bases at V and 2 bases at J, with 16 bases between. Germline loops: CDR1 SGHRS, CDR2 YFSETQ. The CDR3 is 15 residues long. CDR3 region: CASSVVRASTYEQYF. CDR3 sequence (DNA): TGCGCCAGCAGCGTAGTTAGGGCGTCTACCTACGAGCAGTACTTC. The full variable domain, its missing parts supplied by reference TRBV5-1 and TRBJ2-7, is KAGVTQTPRYLIKTRGQQVTLSCSPISGHRSVSWYQQTPGQGLQFLFEYFSETQRNKGNFPGRFSGRQFSNSRSEMNVSTLELGDSALYLCASSVVRASTYEQYFGPGTRLTVT.

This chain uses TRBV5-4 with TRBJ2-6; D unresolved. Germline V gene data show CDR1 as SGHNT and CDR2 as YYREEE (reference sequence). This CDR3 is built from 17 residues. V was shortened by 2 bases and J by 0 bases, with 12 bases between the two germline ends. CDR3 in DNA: TGTGCCAGCAGCTTAGGTCCTACGAGCTCTGGGGCCAACGTCCTGACTTTC. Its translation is CASSLGPTSSGANVLTF.

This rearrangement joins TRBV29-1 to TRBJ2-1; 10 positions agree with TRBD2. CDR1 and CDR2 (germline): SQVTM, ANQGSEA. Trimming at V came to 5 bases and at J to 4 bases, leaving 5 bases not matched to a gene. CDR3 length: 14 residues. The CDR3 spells CSVPAGGLYNEQFF. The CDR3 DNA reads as TGCAGCGTTCCAGCGGGAGGGCTGTACAATGAGCAGTTCTTC.

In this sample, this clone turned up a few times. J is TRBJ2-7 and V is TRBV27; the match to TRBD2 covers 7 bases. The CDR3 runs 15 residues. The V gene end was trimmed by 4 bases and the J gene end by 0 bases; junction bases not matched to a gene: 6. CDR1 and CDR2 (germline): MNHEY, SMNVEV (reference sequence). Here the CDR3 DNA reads TGTGCCAGCAGTTCTCTCGGACTAGTCTCCTACGAGCAGTACTTC. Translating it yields CASSSLGLVSYEQYF.

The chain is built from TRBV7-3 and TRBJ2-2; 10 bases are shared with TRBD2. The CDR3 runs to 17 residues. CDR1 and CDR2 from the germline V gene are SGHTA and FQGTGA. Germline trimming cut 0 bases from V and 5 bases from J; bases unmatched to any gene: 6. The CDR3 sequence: CASSLTPLLAGTGELFF. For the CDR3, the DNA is TGTGCCAGCAGCTTAACCCCGCTACTAGCGGGGACCGGGGAGCTGTTTTTT. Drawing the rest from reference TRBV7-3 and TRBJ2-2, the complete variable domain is GAGVSQTPSNKVTEKGKYVELRCDPISGHTALYWYRQSLGQGPEFLIYFQGTGAADDSGLPNDRFFAVRPEGSVSTLKIQRTERGDSAVYLCASSLTPLLAGTGELFFGEGSRLTVL.

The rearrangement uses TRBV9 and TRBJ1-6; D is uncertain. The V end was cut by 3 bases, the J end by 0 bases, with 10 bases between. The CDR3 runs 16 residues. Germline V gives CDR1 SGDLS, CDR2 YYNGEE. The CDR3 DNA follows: TGTGCCAGCAGCGGTGGTAGTGGCTCCTATAATTCACCCCTCCACTTT. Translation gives CASSGGSGSYNSPLHF.

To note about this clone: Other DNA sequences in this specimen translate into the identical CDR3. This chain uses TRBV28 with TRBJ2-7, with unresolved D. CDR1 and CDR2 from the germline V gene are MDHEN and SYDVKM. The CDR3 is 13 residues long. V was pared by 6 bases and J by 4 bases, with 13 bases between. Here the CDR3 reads CASSPLGTYEQYF. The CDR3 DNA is TGTGCCAGCAGCCCATTAGGCACGTACGAGCAGTACTTC. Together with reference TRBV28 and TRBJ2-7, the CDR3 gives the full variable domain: DVKVTQSSRYLVKRTGEKVFLECVQDMDHENMFWYRQDPGLGLRLIYFSYDVKMKEKGDIPEGYSVSREKKERFSLILESASTNQTSMYLCASSPLGTYEQYFGPGTRLTVT.

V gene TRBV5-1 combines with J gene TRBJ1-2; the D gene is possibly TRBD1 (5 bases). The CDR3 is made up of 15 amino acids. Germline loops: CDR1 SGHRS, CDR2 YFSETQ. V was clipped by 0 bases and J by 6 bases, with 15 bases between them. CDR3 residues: CASSLASQGHNGYTF. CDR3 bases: TGCGCCAGCAGCTTGGCCTCGCAGGGTCACAATGGCTACACCTTC.

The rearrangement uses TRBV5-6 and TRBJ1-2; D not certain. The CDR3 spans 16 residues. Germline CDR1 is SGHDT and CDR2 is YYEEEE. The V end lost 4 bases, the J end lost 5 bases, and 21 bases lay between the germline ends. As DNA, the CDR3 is TGTGCCAGCAGCGGAAAGACGGCAGCAGACCATTATGGCTACACCTTC. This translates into CASSGKTAADHYGYTF.